This entry lists 3 T cell receptor beta chains sequenced from one sample in a study of blood T cell repertoires in COVID-19. Produced via immunoSEQ multiplex PCR; TCRdb's table is partial and in-frame only. Here the sample spans 60,000 or so clones, more than 85% being singletons. The sequenced sample was peripheral blood. The origin of the receptors is a woman in her seventies with active COVID-19.

This chain connects TRBV15 to TRBJ1-2, with a weak D call TRBD1 (6 bases). The V gene's germline CDR1 is LNHNV and CDR2 YYDKDF (reference sequence). The CDR3 is made up of 17 amino acids. The germline V and J ends were trimmed by 1 base and 3 bases, with 18 bases remaining between them. CDR3 region: CATSRVPGGGYDYGYTF. As DNA, the CDR3 is TGTGCCACCAGCAGAGTCCCTGGGGGCGGGTATGACTATGGCTACACCTTC.

The chain joins TRBV11-3 to TRBJ2-1; no firm D call. Trimming cost V 3 bases and J 13 bases, with 13 bases left between them. Germline assignment: CDR1 SGHNT and CDR2 YENEEA. The CDR3 contains 12 residues. CDR3 bases: TGTGCCAGCAGCTTTGGCTTCCAGAAACAGTTCTTC. Encoded protein: CASSFGFQKQFF.

This chain connects TRBV3-1 (or the pseudogene TRBV3-2) to TRBJ1-2; weak D call: TRBD1 (5 bases). The CDR3 runs to 14 residues. Per germline, CDR1 LGHDT and CDR2 YNNKEL (reference sequence). The germline V and J ends were trimmed by 5 bases and 8 bases, with 18 bases remaining between them. The CDR3 protein is CASSNRAGQFGYTF. CDR3 nucleotides: TGTGCCAGCAGCAACCGAGCGGGGCAGTTCGGCTACACCTTC.